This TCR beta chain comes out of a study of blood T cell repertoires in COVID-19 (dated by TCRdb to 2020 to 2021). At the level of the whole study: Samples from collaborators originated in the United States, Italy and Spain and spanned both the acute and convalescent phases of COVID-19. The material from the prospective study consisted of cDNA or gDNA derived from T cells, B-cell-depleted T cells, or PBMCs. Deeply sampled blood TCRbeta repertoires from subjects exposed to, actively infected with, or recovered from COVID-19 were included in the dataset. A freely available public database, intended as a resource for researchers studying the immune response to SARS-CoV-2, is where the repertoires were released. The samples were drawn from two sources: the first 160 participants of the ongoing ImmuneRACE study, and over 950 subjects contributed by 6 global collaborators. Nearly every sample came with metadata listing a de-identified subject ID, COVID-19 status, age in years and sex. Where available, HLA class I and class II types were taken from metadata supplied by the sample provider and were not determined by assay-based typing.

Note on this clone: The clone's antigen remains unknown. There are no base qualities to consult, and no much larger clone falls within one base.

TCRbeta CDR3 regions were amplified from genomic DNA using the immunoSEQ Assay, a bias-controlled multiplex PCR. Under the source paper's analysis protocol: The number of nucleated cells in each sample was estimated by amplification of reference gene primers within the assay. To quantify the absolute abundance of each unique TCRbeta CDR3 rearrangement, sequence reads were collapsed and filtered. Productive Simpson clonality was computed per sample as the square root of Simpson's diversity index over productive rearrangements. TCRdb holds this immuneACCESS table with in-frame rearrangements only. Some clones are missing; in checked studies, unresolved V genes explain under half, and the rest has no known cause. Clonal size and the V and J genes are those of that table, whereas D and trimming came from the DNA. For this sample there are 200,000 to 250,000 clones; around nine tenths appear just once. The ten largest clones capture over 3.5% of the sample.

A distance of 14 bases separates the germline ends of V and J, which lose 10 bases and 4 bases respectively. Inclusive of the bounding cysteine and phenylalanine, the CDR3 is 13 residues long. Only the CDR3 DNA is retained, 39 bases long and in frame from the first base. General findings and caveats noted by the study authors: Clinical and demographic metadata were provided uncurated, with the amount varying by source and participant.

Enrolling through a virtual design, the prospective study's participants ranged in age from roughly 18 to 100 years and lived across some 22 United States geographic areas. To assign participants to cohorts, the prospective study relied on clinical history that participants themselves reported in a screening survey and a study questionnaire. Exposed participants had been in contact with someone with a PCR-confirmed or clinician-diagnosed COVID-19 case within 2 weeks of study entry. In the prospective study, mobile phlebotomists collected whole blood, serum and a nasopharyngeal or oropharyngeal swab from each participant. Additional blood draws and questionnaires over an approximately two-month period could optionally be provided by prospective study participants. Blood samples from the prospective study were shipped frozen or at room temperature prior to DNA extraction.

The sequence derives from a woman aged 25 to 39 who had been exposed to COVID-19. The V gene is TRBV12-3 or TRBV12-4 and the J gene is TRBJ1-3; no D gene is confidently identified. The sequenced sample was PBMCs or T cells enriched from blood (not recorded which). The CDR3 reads CAIDGWSGNTIYF. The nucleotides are TGTGCCATTGACGGGTGGTCAGGAAACACCATATATTTT.